The 22 T cell receptor beta chains presented below share a single source sample, sequenced in a study of cytomegalovirus exposure and HLA in healthy donors. PCR used 60 Vbeta primers and 13 Jbeta primers. Assay used: immunoSEQ multiplex PCR; TCRdb lists only in-frame clones, some missing. The sample comprises 100,000 to 150,000 clones, around 87% of which are singletons, and around 5.2% rests with the top ten. Sequenced input: PBMCs. The receptors here all came from a woman in her 30s in good health and CMV-seronegative.

J is TRBJ2-5 and V is TRBV30; possible D gene TRBD2, 5 bases. Germline V CDR1 and CDR2: GTSNPN, SVGIG (reference sequence). The CDR3 runs 14 residues. The V gene lost 5 bases and the J gene lost 2 bases, with 15 bases spanning the gap. The CDR3 DNA reads TGTGCCTGGTGTAAAGGAGGATCTCAAGAGACCCAGTACTTC. Translated: CAWCKGGSQETQYF.

The chain combines TRBV19 with TRBJ1-5, with D perhaps matching TRBD1 (5 bases). The CDR3 loop spans 15 amino acids. The ends were cut back, 1 base at V and 7 bases at J, with 14 bases in the middle. The germline V gene has CDR1 LNHDA and CDR2 SQIVND (reference sequence). The CDR3 DNA reads TGTGCCAGTAGTATAGGTGGGGGGGTTTACCAGCCCCAGCATTTT. Residues: CASSIGGGVYQPQHF.

The V and J genes are TRBV23-1 and TRBJ2-7; 8 bases agree with TRBD2. TRBV23-1 is marked as an open reading frame, function uncertain. The V segment lost 0 bases and the J segment 3 bases; nucleotides outside the gene matches: 7. This CDR3 has 16 amino acids. CDR3 sequence (DNA): TGCGCCAGCAGTCAATCGTCAAGCGGGGGAAACTACGAGCAGTACTTC. It translates to CASSQSSSGGNYEQYF.

This chain links TRBV7-8 with TRBJ2-3; 7 bases match TRBD2. The CDR3 covers 16 residues. After removal of 2 bases from V and 2 bases from J, the junction contained 7 bases not matched to a gene. Germline CDR1 reads SGHVS; CDR2 reads FQNEAQ. CDR3 amino acids: CASSLTGLTFTDTQYF. DNA of the CDR3: TGTGCCAGCAGCTTAACGGGACTAACCTTCACAGATACGCAGTATTTT.

This rearrangement joins TRBV27 to TRBJ2-3; 7 positions match TRBD2. This CDR3 is built from 16 residues. The V gene end was trimmed by 5 bases and the J gene end by 4 bases; junction bases not matched to a gene: 12. The germline CDR1 and CDR2 sequences are MNHEY and SMNVEV (reference sequence). Written as DNA, the CDR3 is TGTGCCAGCAGTCCCCGGGACTACCCTATCGCAGATACGCAGTATTTT. It is translated as CASSPRDYPIADTQYF.

The J gene is TRBJ2-7, the V gene TRBV18; the match to TRBD2 covers 11 bases. CDR3 size: 15 residues. The J segment lost 3 bases and the V segment lost 2 bases, leaving 3 bases of the junction unmatched. Germline CDR1 and CDR2: KGHSH and LQKENI. Here the CDR3 DNA reads TGTGCCAGCTCACCAACAACTAGCGGGAGCTACGAGCAGTACTTC. Translated: CASSPTTSGSYEQYF.

V usage is TRBV10-3 and J usage is TRBJ2-3; 9 bases match TRBD1. Unmatched junction bases numbered 10, after V lost 10 bases and J lost 8 bases. Germline V gives CDR1 ENHRY, CDR2 SYGVKD. This CDR3 is built from 13 residues. The CDR3 is CASIPGQGSTQYF. The CDR3 region has the DNA TGTGCCAGCATCCCGGGACAGGGCAGTACGCAGTATTTT.

This clone showed up just once. This chain uses TRBV13 with TRBJ2-4, with D maybe TRBD2 (6 bases). CDR3 length equals 14 residues. The germline V gene encodes CDR1 PRHDT and CDR2 FYEKMQ (reference sequence). The V end lost 1 base, the J end lost 5 bases, and 9 bases lay between the germline ends. CDR3 protein: CASSLVGLENIQYF. CDR3 nucleotides: TGTGCCAGCAGCTTAGTGGGACTCGAAAACATTCAGTACTTC.

This clone was seen a handful of times. The chain recombines TRBV7-3 with TRBJ1-1; D is undetermined. Trimming took off 2 bases at V and 1 base at J, with 8 bases between the two ends. CDR1 is SGHTA and CDR2 is FQGTGA in the germline V gene. CDR3 length equals 14 residues. The CDR3: CASSLVPGNTEAFF. The CDR3 DNA reads TGTGCCAGCAGCTTAGTCCCGGGGAACACTGAAGCTTTCTTT.

The V gene is TRBV6-1, the J gene TRBJ1-5; 8 bases line up with TRBD1. With 0 bases clipped from V and 4 bases from J, the junction kept 5 bases outside the gene matches. The CDR3 sequence is 16 residues long. Germline CDR1 and CDR2: MNHNS and SASEGT. The CDR3 sequence is CASSEAHGQGNQPQHF. CDR3 coding DNA: TGTGCCAGCAGTGAAGCCCACGGACAGGGAAATCAGCCCCAGCATTTT.

The chain couples TRBV5-6 to TRBJ2-7, with TRBD2 matching 12 bases. Per germline, CDR1 SGHDT and CDR2 YYEEEE. The CDR3 consists of 17 residues. V gave up 2 bases and J gave up 2 bases; unmatched junction bases: 8. CDR3 nucleotides: TGTGCCAGCAGCTTTTTTTCTAGCGGGAGGGTGGCCTACGAGCAGTACTTC. Translation: CASSFFSSGRVAYEQYF. Combining the CDR3 with reference TRBV5-6 and TRBJ2-7 gives the whole variable domain DAGVTQSPTHLIKTRGQQVTLRCSPKSGHDTVSWYQQALGQGPQFIFQYYEEEERQRGNFPDRFSGHQFPNYSSELNVNALLLGDSALYLCASSFFSSGRVAYEQYFGPGTRLTVT.

This clone was observed a few times. The rearrangement uses TRBV4-3 and TRBJ1-5; D gene uncertain. Germline V gene data show CDR1 as LGHNA and CDR2 as YSLEER. The CDR3 is made up of 14 amino acids. V was shortened by 0 bases and J by 0 bases, with 3 bases between the two germline ends. The CDR3 here is CASSQDHSNQPQHF. For the CDR3, the DNA is TGCGCCAGCAGCCAAGATCATAGCAATCAGCCCCAGCATTTT.

V and J are TRBV18 and TRBJ1-2; weak D call: TRBD1 (6 bases). The CDR3 sequence is 13 residues long. The ends were cut back, 6 bases at V and 1 base at J, with 9 bases in the middle. The germline V gene has CDR1 KGHSH and CDR2 LQKENI. The CDR3 region has the DNA TGTGCCAGCTCGACGGACAGTAACTATGGCTACACCTTC. Residues: CASSTDSNYGYTF.

In regard to this clone: The germline gene is not matched at one end of the junction; a read error may be the cause. CDR3 nucleotide sequence: TGTGCTAGCAGCCATCCCGGACTAGCGGGAGGAGATTACTACAATGAGCAGTTCTTC. Translated: CASSHPGLAGGDYYNEQFF. The V call is TRBV7-7, the J call TRBJ2-1, with 14 nucleotides matching TRBD2. Germline values: CDR1 SSHAT, CDR2 FNYEAQ (reference sequence). The CDR3 length is 19 residues.

This chain links TRBV9 with TRBJ2-5; TRBD2 matches at 10 bases. Germline lookup yields CDR1 SGDLS and CDR2 YYNGEE. The CDR3 is made up of 16 amino acids. After removal of 4 bases from V and 5 bases from J, the junction contained 11 bases not matched to a gene. CDR3 bases: TGTGCCAGCAGCACCCCTAGCGGGGGCGCTCGGGAGACCCAGTACTTC. It codes for CASSTPSGGARETQYF.

The chain recombines TRBV19 with TRBJ1-1, with 9 bases fitting TRBD1. J was trimmed by 10 bases and V by 10 bases; bases with no gene match: 16. The CDR3 totals 14 residues. CDR1 and CDR2 (germline): LNHDA, SQIVND (reference sequence). CDR3 DNA: TGTGCCATAATTCGAGTGACAGGGGGAAACGGAGCTTTCTTT. It codes for CAIIRVTGGNGAFF.

This chain links TRBV7-3 with TRBJ1-2; tentatively, D is TRBD1 (5 bases). Germline V gene data show CDR1 as SGHTA and CDR2 as FQGTGA. The ends were cut back, 6 bases at V and 3 bases at J, with 23 bases in the middle. The CDR3 is 17 residues long. The CDR3, as DNA: TGTGCCAGCAGTTGTAGGGCAGGGAGCGGGACGGACTATGGCTACACCTTC. Encoded protein: CASSCRAGSGTDYGYTF.

The chain uses TRBV28 and TRBJ2-7; a weak D match, TRBD2 (6 bases). Germline V gives CDR1 MDHEN, CDR2 SYDVKM. Trimming shortened V by 6 bases and J by 0 bases, and 9 bases separated the two germline ends. This CDR3 is built from 13 residues. The CDR3 DNA reads as TGTGCCAGCAGCTTCGGGAGCTCCTACGAGCAGTACTTC. It is translated as CASSFGSSYEQYF.

The chain couples TRBV10-3 to TRBJ2-1, with 7 bases fitting TRBD2. J lost 0 bases, V lost 8 bases, and 7 bases had no gene match. Germline CDR1 reads ENHRY; CDR2 reads SYGVKD. The CDR3 has 15 residues. The CDR3 loop is CAIGRTGGSYNEQFF. The CDR3 DNA reads as TGTGCCATCGGAAGGACGGGAGGCTCCTACAATGAGCAGTTCTTC.

This chain joins TRBV21-1 and TRBJ1-2; TRBD1, as called in the table, went unchecked against the DNA. TRBV21-1 has pseudogene status. The CDR3 totals 15 residues. Here the CDR3 reads CASSKVDRGPRGYTF. As DNA, the CDR3 is TGTGCCAGCAGCAAGGTCGACAGGGGGCCGCGTGGCTACACCTTC.

J is TRBJ2-1 and V is TRBV2, with 7 nucleotides matching TRBD1. The CDR3 sequence is 15 residues long. Germline lookup yields CDR1 SNHLY and CDR2 FYNNEI. With V trimmed by 4 bases and J by 2 bases, 5 bases remained unmatched. CDR3 in amino acids: CASSVGQVTYNEQFF. The CDR3 nucleotides read TGTGCCAGCAGTGTCGGACAGGTCACCTACAATGAGCAGTTCTTC.

The chain has TRBV2 and TRBJ1-5, with D possibly TRBD1 on 6 matching bases. Between the trimmed V and J ends, which lost 8 bases and 4 bases, there was a span of 12 bases. CDR1 and CDR2 (germline): SNHLY, FYNNEI. The CDR3 sequence is 13 residues long. The CDR3 is CASRGQPNQPQHF. CDR3 nucleotides: TGTGCCAGCCGCGGACAGCCTAATCAGCCCCAGCATTTT.